This entry is about one TCR beta chain. Its antigen remains unknown. This entry comes from a study of cytomegalovirus exposure and HLA in healthy donors. Points from the study as a whole: Productive rates of about 90% or about 30% were seen for most TCR beta V segments in an earlier analysis.

The study ran its PCR with 60 Vbeta and 13 Jbeta primers. Method: immunoSEQ multiplex PCR; TCRdb's copy keeps in-frame clones and lacks some. The sample gives around 280,000 clones, 70% to 90% of which show up once; 2% to 3% is in the top ten. Germline CDR1 and CDR2: SGHTS and YDEGEE. V was trimmed by 7 bases and J by 7 bases, leaving 15 bases between them. The CDR3 contains 12 residues. This TCR came from a young woman in good health and CMV-seronegative. Input material: PBMCs. V and J are TRBV5-8 and TRBJ2-7; D gene uncertain. The CDR3 region is CASSIRPREQYF. CDR3 nucleotides: TGTGCCAGCTCTATCAGGCCTCGGGAGCAGTACTTC.